This is a list of T cell receptor beta chains from one sample in a study of identical twins. TCRdb passed the 5' RACE reads through MiXCR, listing each CDR3 protein once. Of about 700,000 distinct CDR3 sequences in the sample, roughly 6% were seen once. Material for sequencing was naive T cells sorted from blood. These TCRs come from a man between 18 and 29 years old in good health. CDR3s include the opening cysteine and the closing phenylalanine or tryptophan. The D gene is left open where the match is weak.

CDR3aa: CSASVITADTQYF; v_gene: TRBV20-1; len: 13; d_gene: NA; j_gene: TRBJ2-3
CDR3aa: CASSIPGTGAPHQYF; v_gene: TRBV7-2; len: 15; d_gene: TRBD1; j_gene: TRBJ2-7
CDR3aa: CASSPSPRNEQFF; v_gene: TRBV18; len: 13; d_gene: NA; j_gene: TRBJ2-1
CDR3aa: CASSPGTGTSLSYNEQFF; v_gene: TRBV5-6; len: 18; d_gene: TRBD1; j_gene: TRBJ2-1
CDR3aa: CATSRDLEAFTQYF; v_gene: TRBV15; len: 14; d_gene: NA; j_gene: TRBJ2-3
CDR3aa: CASSIRVGSPLHF; v_gene: TRBV5-4; len: 13; d_gene: NA; j_gene: TRBJ1-6
CDR3aa: CASSIRDTDNEQFF; v_gene: TRBV19; len: 14; d_gene: NA; j_gene: TRBJ2-1
CDR3aa: CSVYSATDTQYF; v_gene: TRBV20-1; len: 12; d_gene: NA; j_gene: TRBJ2-3
CDR3aa: CATSRDSHSKLFF; v_gene: TRBV15; len: 13; d_gene: NA; j_gene: TRBJ1-4
CDR3aa: CASSLARVDGYTF; v_gene: TRBV5-1; len: 13; d_gene: NA; j_gene: TRBJ1-2
CDR3aa: CASSIAGGSNQPQHF; v_gene: TRBV12-3/TRBV12-4; len: 15; d_gene: NA; j_gene: TRBJ1-5
CDR3aa: CSAATSVPTDTQYF; v_gene: TRBV29-1; len: 14; d_gene: TRBD2; j_gene: TRBJ2-3
CDR3aa: CASSPQGKGEPQHF; v_gene: TRBV5-1; len: 14; d_gene: NA; j_gene: TRBJ1-5
CDR3aa: CASSQIAGPNEKLFF; v_gene: TRBV7-9; len: 15; d_gene: NA; j_gene: TRBJ1-4
CDR3aa: CASNDRSETQYF; v_gene: TRBV12-3/TRBV12-4; len: 12; d_gene: NA; j_gene: TRBJ2-5